The source of this T cell receptor (beta chain) is a study of cytomegalovirus exposure and HLA in healthy donors. The PCR employed 60 Vbeta primers together with 13 Jbeta primers. Repertoires were generated with immunoSEQ multiplex PCR, while TCRdb's copy carries only in-frame clones and drops some. The repertoire consists of roughly 150,000 clones, with around 78% occurring once and the leading ten covering around 5.9%. Comments on this clone: Its antigen is still unknown.

General observations from the study: The study flagged fewer than 200 TCR beta chains as cytomegalovirus-associated. 87-base-pair reads could not separate some V segments, including TRBV6-2 and TRBV6-3.

The CDR3 contains 14 residues. Germline V gives CDR1 MDHEN, CDR2 SYDVKM. V lost 6 bases to trimming and J lost 3 bases, with 12 bases between them. The sample was PBMCs. The chain combines TRBV28 with TRBJ1-5, with D maybe TRBD1 (5 bases). The clonotype was recovered from a woman aged 40 to 55 in good health and CMV-seropositive. The CDR3 sequence: CASSAPRDNQPQHF. CDR3 DNA sequence: TGTGCCAGCAGCGCCCCCAGGGACAATCAGCCCCAGCATTTT.